The 18 T cell receptor beta chains in this list originate from one sample, sequenced in a study of blood T cell repertoires in COVID-19. Only in-frame clones appear in the TCRdb table, and some are missing; sequencing was by immunoSEQ multiplex PCR. The table has 250,000 to 350,000 clones, roughly 90% seen once. The sample taken for sequencing was PBMCs or T cells enriched from blood (not recorded which). These receptors all come from a man in his 60s who had recovered from COVID-19.

J is TRBJ1-6 and V is TRBV9; 12 nucleotides match TRBD1. The CDR3 is 15 residues long. Germline lookup yields CDR1 SGDLS and CDR2 YYNGEE. V gave up 0 bases and J gave up 9 bases; unmatched junction bases: 1. The CDR3 loop reads CASSVEGQGASPLHF. The CDR3 DNA is TGTGCCAGCAGCGTAGAGGGACAGGGGGCTTCACCCCTCCACTTT. The full variable domain, its missing parts supplied by reference TRBV9 and TRBJ1-6, is DSGVTQTPKHLITATGQRVTLRCSPRSGDLSVYWYQQSLDQGLQFLIQYYNGEERAKGNILERFSAQQFPDLHSELNLSSLELGDSALYFCASSVEGQGASPLHFGNGTRLTVT.

This chain connects TRBV10-3 to TRBJ2-5; 9 nucleotides line up with TRBD1. Germline lookup yields CDR1 ENHRY and CDR2 SYGVKD. The CDR3 length is 15 residues. V dropped 3 bases and J dropped 5; count of bases not matched to a gene: 7. CDR3 sequence: CAISDGTGRSETQYF. The CDR3 coding sequence is TGTGCCATCAGTGACGGGACAGGGCGGTCGGAGACCCAGTACTTC.

The rearrangement joins TRBV5-1 to TRBJ1-6, with D tentatively TRBD1 (5 bases). The germline V gene encodes CDR1 SGHRS and CDR2 YFSETQ. Trimming stripped 9 bases from V and 0 bases from J, with 16 bases between. The length of the CDR3 is 16 residues. The CDR3 sequence is CATDFPGYSYNSPLHF. DNA for the CDR3: TGCGCCACCGACTTTCCAGGGTACTCCTATAATTCACCCCTCCACTTT.

The V call is TRBV9, the J call TRBJ1-5, with D uncertain. This CDR3 is 15 amino acids long. The germline gives CDR1 SGDLS, CDR2 YYNGEE. The V gene lost 0 bases and the J gene lost 1 base, with 8 bases spanning the gap. This CDR3 reads CASSVGVGSNQPQHF. The CDR3 coding sequence is TGTGCCAGCAGCGTAGGGGTGGGCAGCAATCAGCCCCAGCATTTT.

This rearrangement joins TRBV24-1 to TRBJ2-1, with D tentatively TRBD2 (6 bases). Germline V lookup: CDR1 KGHDR, CDR2 SFDVKD. This CDR3 contains 15 residues. Trimming stripped 4 bases from V and 2 bases from J, with 11 bases between. In DNA form, the CDR3 reads TGTGCCACCAGTGACCCGGGACTTGCCTACAATGAGCAGTTCTTC. This codes for CATSDPGLAYNEQFF.

The chain links TRBV5-4 to TRBJ1-1, with TRBD1 matching over 9 bases. CDR3 length: 14 residues. CDR1 is SGHNT and CDR2 is YYREEE in the germline V gene (reference sequence). J gave up 7 bases and V 6 bases, and 10 bases lay outside the gene matches. Here the CDR3 DNA reads TGTGCCAGCACTTTACAGGGGGCGCCCGGTGAAGCTTTCTTT. It specifies CASTLQGAPGEAFF.

The chain combines TRBV4-3 with TRBJ2-1; possibly TRBD1 for D (5 bases). Germline lookup yields CDR1 LGHNA and CDR2 YSLEER. The CDR3 length is 14 residues. Between the trimmed V and J ends, which lost 0 bases and 7 bases, there was a span of 10 bases. CDR3 residues: CASSQERTRNEQFF. The DNA for the CDR3 is TGCGCCAGCAGCCAAGAACGGACACGGAATGAGCAGTTCTTC.

J is TRBJ1-6 and V is TRBV4-1, with unresolved D. This CDR3 contains 14 residues. Deletions cut 2 bases from V and 8 bases from J, with 10 bases between. In germline, CDR1 is MGHRA, CDR2 YSYEKL. CDR3 bases: TGCGCCAGCAGCCAACCTGGGAGGGATTCACCCCTCCACTTT. It specifies CASSQPGRDSPLHF.

The chain couples TRBV5-4 to TRBJ1-1, with 10 nucleotides matching TRBD1. Germline loops: CDR1 SGHNT, CDR2 YYREEE (reference sequence). After removal of 5 bases from V and 4 bases from J, the junction contained 2 bases not matched to a gene. This CDR3 has 13 amino acids. In nucleotides, the CDR3 is TGTGCCAGCAGTCGGGACAGGGGCACTGAAGCTTTCTTT. It codes for CASSRDRGTEAFF.

The CDR3 DNA reads as TGTGCCAGCAGTCCTCAGGGGGCGAACACCATATATTTT. Its translation is CASSPQGANTIYF. The V call is TRBV27, the J call TRBJ1-3; 8 bases match TRBD1. CDR3 length: 13 residues. Trimming removed 5 bases from V and 7 bases from J; junction bases left unmatched: 4. Germline V gene data show CDR1 as MNHEY and CDR2 as SMNVEV (reference sequence).

The J gene is TRBJ1-1, the V gene TRBV6-5, with 8 bases aligning to TRBD1. Looked up from germline, CDR1 is MNHEY and CDR2 is SVGAGI. This CDR3 region has 14 residues. Trimming at V came to 6 bases and at J to 5 bases, leaving 8 bases not matched to a gene. DNA of the CDR3: TGTGCCAGCAGAACAGACAGGGGTGGTACTGAAGCTTTCTTT. The encoded protein is CASRTDRGGTEAFF.

This clone showed up just a few times. The gene calls are TRBV18 and TRBJ2-1, with TRBD2 matching over 12 bases. Trimming removed 6 bases from V and 8 bases from J; junction bases left unmatched: 8. The CDR3 is made up of 15 amino acids. CDR1 is KGHSH, CDR2 LQKENI, per germline. The CDR3, as DNA: TGTGCCAGCTCGCAGACTAGCGGGAGAGGGGATGAGCAGTTCTTC. It yields the protein CASSQTSGRGDEQFF.

The genes are TRBV4-3 and TRBJ2-7, with D perhaps TRBD1 (6 bases). Germline assignment: CDR1 LGHNA and CDR2 YSLEER. The CDR3 extends over 17 amino acids. V was shortened by 0 bases and J by 2 bases, with 17 bases between the two germline ends. CDR3 coding DNA: TGCGCCAGCAGCCAAGATACCAGGGGACACCGACCCTACGAGCAGTACTTC. Protein: CASSQDTRGHRPYEQYF.

This rearrangement joins TRBV11-3 to TRBJ1-6; D is possibly TRBD1 (5 bases). Germline values: CDR1 SGHNT, CDR2 YENEEA. Trimming left V 5 bases short and J 5 bases short, with 25 bases between. The CDR3 totals 19 residues. CDR3 coding DNA: TGTGCCAGCAGCGCTAGGGGCAGAGCGTCGCGGTCCCATAATTCACCCCTCCACTTT. Its translation is CASSARGRASRSHNSPLHF.

This clone was picked up a small number of times. This chain joins TRBV7-2 and TRBJ1-2; D is ambiguous. Germline lookup yields CDR1 SGHTA and CDR2 FQGNSA. Trimming left V 0 bases short and J 0 bases short, with 8 bases between. The CDR3 has 15 amino acids. The CDR3, as DNA: TGTGCCAGCAGCTTAGCGGTTCGCGCTAACTATGGCTACACCTTC. Its protein product is CASSLAVRANYGYTF.

This clone was picked up one time. The CDR3 loop is CASRDSTGYTF. The DNA for the CDR3 is TGTGCCAGCCGGGACAGCACAGGGTACACCTTC. The chain joins TRBV2 to TRBJ1-2; TRBD1 agrees at 7 bases. Germline trimming cut 8 bases from V and 11 bases from J; bases unmatched to any gene: 8. Germline assignment: CDR1 SNHLY and CDR2 FYNNEI. The CDR3 runs to 11 residues.

V usage is TRBV7-8 and J usage is TRBJ1-6, with 8 positions matching TRBD1. Trimming cost V 5 bases and J 7 bases; bases outside gene matches: 16. Germline V gene lookup returns CDR1 SGHVS and CDR2 FQNEAQ. This CDR3 contains 18 residues. The CDR3 DNA reads TGTGCCAGCAGCCCATACCGGGACAGGAGAATAGTCAATTCACCCCTCCACTTT. Protein sequence: CASSPYRDRRIVNSPLHF.

The V gene is TRBV7-6, the J gene TRBJ2-3; 13 bases line up with TRBD2. Germline V gene lookup returns CDR1 SGHVS and CDR2 FNYEAQ. V lost 2 bases, J lost 7 bases, and 6 bases stayed unmatched. The CDR3 spans 16 residues. CDR3 residues: CASSLYTSGGANTQYF. DNA of the CDR3: TGTGCCAGCAGCTTATATACTAGCGGGGGGGCAAATACGCAGTATTTT. The complete variable domain, with remaining parts taken from reference TRBV7-6 and TRBJ2-3, reads GAGVSQSPRYKVTKRGQDVALRCDPISGHVSLYWYRQALGQGPEFLTYFNYEAQQDKSGLPNDRFSAERPEGSISTLTIQRTEQRDSAMYRCASSLYTSGGANTQYFGPGTRLTVL.